A single sample is the source of the 12 T cell receptor beta chains below, sequenced in a study of OX40 agonist ivuxolimab in advanced cancers. Profiled with immunoSEQ multiplex PCR; TCRdb holds only in-frame clones, not every one. The sample has about 77,000 clones, around 83% seen once. This sample comprised CD4+ or CD8+ T cells sorted from blood, obtained in a trial of the OX40 agonist ivuxolimab. These receptors were obtained from an adult with an advanced solid tumor such as melanoma, head and neck, liver or kidney cancer.

The chain recombines TRBV5-1 with TRBJ2-2, with 10 bases lining up with TRBD1. J lost 5 bases, V lost 2 bases, and 3 bases had no gene match. Germline V gives CDR1 SGHRS, CDR2 YFSETQ. This CDR3 region has 15 residues. The DNA of the CDR3 is TGCGCCAGCAGCTTAGACAGGGGGCTAACCGGGGAGCTGTTTTTT. This gives the protein CASSLDRGLTGELFF.

This clone has just one count. The chain combines TRBV7-2 with TRBJ2-1; TRBD2 aligns across 11 bases. CDR1 and CDR2 (germline): SGHTA, FQGNSA. The trim removed 3 bases at V and 0 bases at J, leaving 7 bases unmatched. The CDR3 sequence is 18 residues long. The CDR3 DNA reads TGTGCCAGCAGCTTGCGACTAGCGGGGTTGAGCTCCTACAATGAGCAGTTCTTC. Encoded protein: CASSLRLAGLSSYNEQFF.

The chain uses TRBV28 and TRBJ2-7; D gene unclear. V shed 6 bases and J shed 4 bases, with 16 bases lying between them. Germline CDR1 and CDR2: MDHEN and SYDVKM. The CDR3 is made up of 14 amino acids. This CDR3 reads CASRDRRTRYEQYF. CDR3 DNA: TGTGCCAGCAGGGACCGCCGCACACGGTACGAGCAGTACTTC.

The chain carries TRBV11-3 and TRBJ1-4, with D uncertain. Germline CDR1 is SGHNT and CDR2 is YENEEA. The V gene lost 5 bases and the J gene lost 6 bases, with 7 bases spanning the gap. The CDR3 contains 12 residues. CDR3 sequence: CASSPGHEKLFF. The CDR3 region has the DNA TGTGCCAGCAGCCCCGGACATGAAAAACTGTTTTTT.

The chain couples TRBV19 to TRBJ2-3, with D perhaps being TRBD1 or TRBD2 (5 bases each). From germline, CDR1 is LNHDA and CDR2 SQIVND (reference sequence). This CDR3 comprises 13 residues. The V and J ends lost 4 bases and 5 bases respectively, with 10 bases between them. The CDR3 region is CASSSQGRDTQYF. CDR3 DNA: TGTGCCAGTAGTAGCCAGGGACGAGATACGCAGTATTTT.

This sequence joins TRBV11-2 and TRBJ1-3; D remains ambiguous. V dropped 4 bases and J dropped 0 bases, with 10 bases sitting between them. Germline V gene lookup returns CDR1 SGHAT and CDR2 FQNNGV. This CDR3 has 15 residues. As DNA, the CDR3 is TGTGCCAGCAGCTCACAGCTGAACTCTGGAAACACCATATATTTT. This codes for CASSSQLNSGNTIYF.

This clone appeared a single time. Written as DNA, the CDR3 is TGTGCCAGCCCTCCGGAGAACACCGGGGAGCTGTTTTTT. It is translated as CASPPENTGELFF. This rearrangement joins TRBV6-1 to TRBJ2-2; D uncertain. Germline V gene lookup returns CDR1 MNHNS and CDR2 SASEGT. This CDR3 is 13 amino acids long. The V end was cut by 8 bases, the J end by 1 base, with 8 bases between.

This chain links TRBV14 with TRBJ1-1; D is undetermined. The CDR3 consists of 15 residues. Trimming stripped 1 base from V and 0 bases from J, with 9 bases between. Per germline, CDR1 SGHDN and CDR2 FVKESK. For the CDR3, the DNA is TGTGCCAGCAGCCAAGTTGGATTCGTGAACACTGAAGCTTTCTTT. Translated: CASSQVGFVNTEAFF.

V and J are TRBV19 and TRBJ1-6; D might be TRBD1 (6 bases). V gave up 5 bases and J gave up 5 bases, with 19 bases separating them. Looked up from germline, CDR1 is LNHDA and CDR2 is SQIVND (reference sequence). The CDR3 totals 17 residues. CDR3 DNA sequence: TGTGCCAGTAGTCTCAAGGGACAAGCGAAGGATAATTCACCCCTCCACTTT. Amino acid sequence: CASSLKGQAKDNSPLHF. Looking up the rest from reference TRBV19 and TRBJ1-6 gives the full variable domain: DGGITQSPKYLFRKEGQNVTLSCEQNLNHDAMYWYRQDPGQGLRLIYYSQIVNDFQKGDIAEGYSVSREKKESFPLTVTSAQKNPTAFYLCASSLKGQAKDNSPLHFGNGTRLTVT.

The rearrangement joins TRBV19 to TRBJ2-1, with unresolved D. The CDR3 is 18 residues long. Germline CDR1 is LNHDA and CDR2 is SQIVND (reference sequence). Trimming took 4 bases from V and 0 from J, leaving 19 bases between them. The CDR3 bases are TGTGCCAGTAGTACCCCCTCAAGGGCCCGCAGCTCCTACAATGAGCAGTTCTTC. Its protein product is CASSTPSRARSSYNEQFF.

The CDR3 region has the DNA TGTGCCAGCAGCACCCTGGACAGGAGCCCTATGAACACTGAAGCTTTCTTT. It encodes CASSTLDRSPMNTEAFF. The chain employs TRBV5-4 and TRBJ1-1; 7 bases map to TRBD1. Germline V gives CDR1 SGHNT, CDR2 YYREEE (reference sequence). V dropped 4 bases and J dropped 0; count of bases not matched to a gene: 12. The CDR3 covers 17 residues.

CDR3 DNA: TGTGCCAGCAGCCCTTACAGGGAAGAGACCCAGTACTTC. Its translation is CASSPYREETQYF. The V call is TRBV6-5, the J call TRBJ2-5, with a possible D match to TRBD1 (6 bases). From germline, CDR1 is MNHEY and CDR2 SVGAGI. The V and J ends lost 6 bases and 3 bases respectively, with 11 bases between them. This CDR3 region has 13 residues.